This TCR beta chain stems from a study of blood T cell repertoires in COVID-19. This clone was detected once. Looked up from germline, CDR1 is MGHRA and CDR2 is YSYEKL. V was clipped by 1 base and J by 1 base, with 17 bases between them. This CDR3 spans 18 amino acids. Produced via immunoSEQ multiplex PCR; TCRdb's table is partial and in-frame only. Of about 410,000 clones in the sample, 70% to 90% are singletons; the top ten hold more than 1.4%. Sequenced input: peripheral blood. V usage is TRBV4-1 and J usage is TRBJ2-1; D is unresolved. The clonotype originates from a woman aged 25 to 39 with active or convalescent COVID-19. The CDR3 loop is CASSQAPPGADSYNEQFF. Written as DNA, the CDR3 is TGCGCCAGCAGCCAAGCCCCCCCCGGCGCGGATTCCTACAATGAGCAGTTCTTC.